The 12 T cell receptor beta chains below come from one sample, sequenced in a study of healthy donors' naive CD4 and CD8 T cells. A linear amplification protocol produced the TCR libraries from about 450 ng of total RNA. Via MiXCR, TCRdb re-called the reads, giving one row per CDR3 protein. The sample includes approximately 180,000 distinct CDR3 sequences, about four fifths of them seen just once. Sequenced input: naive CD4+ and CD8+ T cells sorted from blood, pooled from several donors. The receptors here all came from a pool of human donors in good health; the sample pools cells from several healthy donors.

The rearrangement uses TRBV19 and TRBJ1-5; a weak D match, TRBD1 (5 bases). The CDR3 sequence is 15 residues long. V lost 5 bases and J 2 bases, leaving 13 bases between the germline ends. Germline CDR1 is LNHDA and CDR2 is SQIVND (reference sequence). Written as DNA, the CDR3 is TGTGCCAGTAGTGCCGTCCAGGGCGGCAATCAGCCCCAGCATTTT. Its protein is CASSAVQGGNQPQHF.

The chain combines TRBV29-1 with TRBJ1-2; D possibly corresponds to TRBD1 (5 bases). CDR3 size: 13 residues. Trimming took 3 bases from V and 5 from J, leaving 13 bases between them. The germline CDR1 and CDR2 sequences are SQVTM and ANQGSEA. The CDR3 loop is CSVETQAGYGYTF. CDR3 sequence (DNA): TGCAGCGTTGAGACCCAAGCAGGGTATGGCTACACCTTC.

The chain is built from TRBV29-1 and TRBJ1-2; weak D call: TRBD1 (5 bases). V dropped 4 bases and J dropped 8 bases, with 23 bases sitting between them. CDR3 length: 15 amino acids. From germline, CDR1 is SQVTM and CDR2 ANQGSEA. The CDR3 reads CSVGVLAREFRGYTF. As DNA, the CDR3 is TGCAGCGTTGGGGTTTTGGCCAGGGAATTTCGGGGCTACACCTTC.

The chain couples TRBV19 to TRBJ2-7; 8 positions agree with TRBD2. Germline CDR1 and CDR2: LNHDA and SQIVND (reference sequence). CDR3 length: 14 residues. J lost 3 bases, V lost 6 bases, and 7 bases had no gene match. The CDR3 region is CASSREGRGYEQYF. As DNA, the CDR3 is TGTGCCAGTAGCCGGGAGGGCAGGGGCTACGAGCAGTACTTC.

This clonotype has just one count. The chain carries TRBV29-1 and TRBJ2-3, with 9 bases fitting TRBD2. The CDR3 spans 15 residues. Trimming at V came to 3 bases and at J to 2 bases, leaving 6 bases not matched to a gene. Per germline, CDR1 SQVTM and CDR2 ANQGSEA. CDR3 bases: TGCAGCGTTGAGAGAACTAGCGGGCCCACAGATACGCAGTATTTT. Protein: CSVERTSGPTDTQYF.

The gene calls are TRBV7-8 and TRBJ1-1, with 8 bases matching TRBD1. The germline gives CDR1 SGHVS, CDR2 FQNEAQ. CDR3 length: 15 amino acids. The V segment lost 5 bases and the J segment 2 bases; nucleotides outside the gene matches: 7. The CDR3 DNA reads TGTGCCAGCAGCACCCTGACAGGGGTTAACACTGAAGCTTTCTTT. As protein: CASSTLTGVNTEAFF.

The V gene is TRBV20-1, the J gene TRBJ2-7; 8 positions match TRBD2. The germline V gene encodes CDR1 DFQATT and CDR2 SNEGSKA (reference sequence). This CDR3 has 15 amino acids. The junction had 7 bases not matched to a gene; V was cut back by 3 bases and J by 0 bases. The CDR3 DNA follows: TGCAGTGCTAGGAATAGGACTAGCAACTCCTACGAGCAGTACTTC. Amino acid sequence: CSARNRTSNSYEQYF.

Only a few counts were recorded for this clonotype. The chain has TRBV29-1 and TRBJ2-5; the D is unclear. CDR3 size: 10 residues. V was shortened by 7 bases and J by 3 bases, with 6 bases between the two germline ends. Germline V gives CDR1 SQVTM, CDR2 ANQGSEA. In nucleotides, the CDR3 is TGCAGCGCCTTAAAAGAGACCCAGTACTTC. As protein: CSALKETQYF.

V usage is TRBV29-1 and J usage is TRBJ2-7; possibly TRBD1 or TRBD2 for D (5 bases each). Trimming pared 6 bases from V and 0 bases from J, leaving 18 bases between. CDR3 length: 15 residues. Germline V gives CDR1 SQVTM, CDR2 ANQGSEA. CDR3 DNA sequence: TGCAGCGTACTCCCGGGACCCTCGAGCTCCTACGAGCAGTACTTC. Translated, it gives CSVLPGPSSSYEQYF.

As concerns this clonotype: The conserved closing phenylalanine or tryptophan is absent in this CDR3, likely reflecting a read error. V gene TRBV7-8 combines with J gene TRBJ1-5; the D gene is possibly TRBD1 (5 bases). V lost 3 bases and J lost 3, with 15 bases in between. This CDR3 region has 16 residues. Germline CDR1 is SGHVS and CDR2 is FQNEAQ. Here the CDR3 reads CASSLERGKINQPQHC. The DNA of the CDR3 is TGTGCCAGCAGCTTGGAGAGGGGTAAGATCAATCAGCCCCAGCATTGT.

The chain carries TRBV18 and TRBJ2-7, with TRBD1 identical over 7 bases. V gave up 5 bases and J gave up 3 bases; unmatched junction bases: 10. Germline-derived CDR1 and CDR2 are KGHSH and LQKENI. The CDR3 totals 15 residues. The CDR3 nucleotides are TGTGCCAGCTCAGGGATGACAGGGCAGATCTACGAGCAGTACTTC. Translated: CASSGMTGQIYEQYF.

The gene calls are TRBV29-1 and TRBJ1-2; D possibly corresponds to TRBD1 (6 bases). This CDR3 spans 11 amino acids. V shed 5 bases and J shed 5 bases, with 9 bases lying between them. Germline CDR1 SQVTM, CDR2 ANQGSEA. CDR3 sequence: CSVLDRYGYTF. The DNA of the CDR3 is TGCAGCGTTCTGGACAGATATGGCTACACCTTC.